The following is a T cell receptor (beta chain) sequence with its context. This record belongs to a study of blood T cell repertoires in COVID-19. Study in general: Italy, Spain and the United States were the sources of the convalescent and acute COVID-19 samples. PBMCs, B-cell-depleted T cells, or T cells were the source of the cDNA or gDNA that made up the material.

V lost 7 bases and J lost 2, with 20 bases in between. The CDR3 is 16 residues long. Looked up from germline, CDR1 is MNHNY and CDR2 is SVGAGI (reference sequence). Per the original methods: Counts of nucleated cells, estimated from reference gene primer amplification, were obtained. Here immunoSEQ multiplex PCR was the method, and the copy in TCRdb shows in-frame clones only, minus some. The V and J calls and clone size are taken from that table; D and trimming were inferred from the DNA. This sample carries roughly 190,000 clones, less than 90% of them seen once, and the ten largest clones take around 6.5%.

The rearrangement links TRBV6-6 to TRBJ2-5; D might be TRBD2 (6 bases). The clonotype was recovered from a woman aged 40 to 50 with acute or convalescent COVID-19. The sample consisted of peripheral blood. CDR3 sequence reads: CASNKGLFSGQETQYF. Here the CDR3 DNA reads TGTGCCAGCAATAAGGGACTTTTCTCAGGGCAAGAGACCCAGTACTTC.